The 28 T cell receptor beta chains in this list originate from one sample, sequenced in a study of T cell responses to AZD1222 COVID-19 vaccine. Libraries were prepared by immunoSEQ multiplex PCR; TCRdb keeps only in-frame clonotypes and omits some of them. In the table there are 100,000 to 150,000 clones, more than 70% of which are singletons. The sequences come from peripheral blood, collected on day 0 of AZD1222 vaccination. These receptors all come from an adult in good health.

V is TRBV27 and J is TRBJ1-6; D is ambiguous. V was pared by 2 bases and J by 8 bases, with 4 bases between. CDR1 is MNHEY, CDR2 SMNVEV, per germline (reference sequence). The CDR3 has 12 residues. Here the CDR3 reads CASSLVDSPLHF. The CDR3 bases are TGTGCCAGCAGTTTAGTGGATTCACCCCTCCACTTT.

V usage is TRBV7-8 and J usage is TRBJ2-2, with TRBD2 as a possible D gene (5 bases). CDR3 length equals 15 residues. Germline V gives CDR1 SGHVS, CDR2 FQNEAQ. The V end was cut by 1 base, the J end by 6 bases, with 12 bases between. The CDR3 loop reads CASSLDVGIPGELFF. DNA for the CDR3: TGTGCCAGCAGCTTAGATGTCGGGATACCCGGGGAGCTGTTTTTT.

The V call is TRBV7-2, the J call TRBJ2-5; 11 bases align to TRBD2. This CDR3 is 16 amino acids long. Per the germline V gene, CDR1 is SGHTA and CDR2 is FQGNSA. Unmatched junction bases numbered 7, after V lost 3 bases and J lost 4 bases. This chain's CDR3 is CASSFVLAGGLETQYF. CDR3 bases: TGTGCCAGCAGCTTCGTATTAGCGGGAGGGTTAGAGACCCAGTACTTC.

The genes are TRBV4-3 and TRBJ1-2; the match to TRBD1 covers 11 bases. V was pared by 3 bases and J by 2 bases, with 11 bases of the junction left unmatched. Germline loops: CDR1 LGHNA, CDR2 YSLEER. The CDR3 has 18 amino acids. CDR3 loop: CASSQLRDRGIGNYGYTF. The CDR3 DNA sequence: TGCGCCAGCAGCCAGCTCCGGGACAGGGGGATCGGCAACTATGGCTACACCTTC.

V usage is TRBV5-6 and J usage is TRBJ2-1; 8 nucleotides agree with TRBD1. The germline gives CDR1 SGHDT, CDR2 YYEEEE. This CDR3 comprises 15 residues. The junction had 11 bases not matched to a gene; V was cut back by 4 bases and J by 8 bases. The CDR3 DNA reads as TGTGCCAGCAGCCTAGATGGGACAGGCCACCATGAGCAGTTCTTC. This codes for CASSLDGTGHHEQFF. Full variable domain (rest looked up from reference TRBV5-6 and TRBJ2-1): DAGVTQSPTHLIKTRGQQVTLRCSPKSGHDTVSWYQQALGQGPQFIFQYYEEEERQRGNFPDRFSGHQFPNYSSELNVNALLLGDSALYLCASSLDGTGHHEQFFGPGTRLTVL.

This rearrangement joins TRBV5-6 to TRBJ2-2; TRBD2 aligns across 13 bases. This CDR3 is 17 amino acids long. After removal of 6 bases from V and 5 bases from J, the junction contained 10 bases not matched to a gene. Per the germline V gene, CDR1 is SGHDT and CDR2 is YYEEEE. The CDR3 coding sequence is TGTGCCAGCATCCACCTGACTAGCGGGGGGTGGACCGGGGAGCTGTTTTTT. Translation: CASIHLTSGGWTGELFF.

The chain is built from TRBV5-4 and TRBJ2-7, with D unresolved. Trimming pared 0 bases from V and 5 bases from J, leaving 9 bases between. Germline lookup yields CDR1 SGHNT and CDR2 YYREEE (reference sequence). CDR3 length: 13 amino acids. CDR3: CASSLVRAHEQYF. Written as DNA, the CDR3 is TGTGCCAGCAGCTTGGTAAGGGCCCACGAGCAGTACTTC.

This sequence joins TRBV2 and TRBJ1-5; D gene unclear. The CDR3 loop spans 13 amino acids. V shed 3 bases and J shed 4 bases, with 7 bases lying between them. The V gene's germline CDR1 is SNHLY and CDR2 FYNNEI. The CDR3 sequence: CASSERPNQPQHF. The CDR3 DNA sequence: TGTGCCAGCAGTGAGCGGCCAAATCAGCCCCAGCATTTT.

CDR3 in DNA: TGTGCCAGCGGGGACAGGGGGAATAGCAATCAGCCCCAGCATTTT. Translating it yields CASGDRGNSNQPQHF. The chain employs TRBV2 and TRBJ1-5, with 11 bases aligning to TRBD1. CDR3 length: 15 amino acids. V lost 8 bases to trimming and J lost 0 bases; unmatched junction nucleotides: 3. Germline CDR1 and CDR2: SNHLY and FYNNEI. Variable domain in full (rest from reference TRBV2 and TRBJ1-5): EPEVTQTPSHQVTQMGQEVILRCVPISNHLYFYWYRQILGQKVEFLVSFYNNEISEKSEIFDDQFSVERPDGSNFTLKIRSTKLEDSAMYFCASGDRGNSNQPQHFGDGTRLSIL.

CDR3 sequence: CASSIVNGGAYNEQFF. The CDR3 region has the DNA TGTGCCAGTAGTATAGTAAACGGGGGGGCCTACAATGAGCAGTTCTTC. The J gene is TRBJ2-1, the V gene TRBV19; 8 bases line up with TRBD2. The CDR3 length is 16 residues. The germline CDR1 and CDR2 sequences are LNHDA and SQIVND (reference sequence). The junction had 4 bases not matched to a gene; V was cut back by 1 base and J by 2 bases.

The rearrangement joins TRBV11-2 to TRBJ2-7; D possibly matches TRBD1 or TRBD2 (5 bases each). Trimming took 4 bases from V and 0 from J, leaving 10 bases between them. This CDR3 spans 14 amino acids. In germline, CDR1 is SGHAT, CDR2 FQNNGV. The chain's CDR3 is CASSWDGGSYEQYF. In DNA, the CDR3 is TGTGCCAGCAGCTGGGACGGTGGCTCCTACGAGCAGTACTTC. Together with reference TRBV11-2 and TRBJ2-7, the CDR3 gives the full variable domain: EAGVAQSPRYKIIEKRQSVAFWCNPISGHATLYWYQQILGQGPKLLIQFQNNGVVDDSQLPKDRFSAERLKGVDSTLKIQPAKLEDSAVYLCASSWDGGSYEQYFGPGTRLTVT.

The CDR3, as DNA: TGTGCCAGCAGCTTACAGGGAAGGGATGAGCAGTTCTTC. This gives the protein CASSLQGRDEQFF. The chain uses TRBV5-4 and TRBJ2-1, with D maybe TRBD1 (6 bases). Germline CDR1 reads SGHNT; CDR2 reads YYREEE (reference sequence). V was clipped by 2 bases and J by 8 bases, with 11 bases between them. The CDR3 is 13 amino acids.

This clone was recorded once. This CDR3 reads CASSYKDGDEQYF. CDR3 in DNA: TGCGCCAGCAGCTATAAAGACGGCGACGAGCAGTACTTC. This sequence joins TRBV5-1 and TRBJ2-7; D is ambiguous. Looked up from germline, CDR1 is SGHRS and CDR2 is YFSETQ. The CDR3 runs to 13 residues. V dropped 3 bases and J dropped 5 bases, with 12 bases sitting between them. Supplemented by reference TRBV5-1 and TRBJ2-7, the full variable domain reads KAGVTQTPRYLIKTRGQQVTLSCSPISGHRSVSWYQQTPGQGLQFLFEYFSETQRNKGNFPGRFSGRQFSNSRSEMNVSTLELGDSALYLCASSYKDGDEQYFGPGTRLTVT.

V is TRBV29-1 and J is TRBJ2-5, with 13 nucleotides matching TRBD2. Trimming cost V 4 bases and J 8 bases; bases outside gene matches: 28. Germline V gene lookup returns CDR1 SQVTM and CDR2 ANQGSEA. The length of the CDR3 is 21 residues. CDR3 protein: CSVGSLTPGTSGIGLVETQYF. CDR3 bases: TGCAGCGTTGGATCCTTAACGCCCGGGACTAGCGGGATTGGTTTAGTCGAAACCCAGTACTTC.

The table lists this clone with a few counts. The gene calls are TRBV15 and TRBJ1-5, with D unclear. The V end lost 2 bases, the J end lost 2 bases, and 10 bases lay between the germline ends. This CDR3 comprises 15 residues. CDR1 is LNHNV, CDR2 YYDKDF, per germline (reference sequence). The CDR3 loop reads CATSRTPQRNQPQHF. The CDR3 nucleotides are TGTGCCACCAGCAGAACTCCCCAGCGCAATCAGCCCCAGCATTTT.

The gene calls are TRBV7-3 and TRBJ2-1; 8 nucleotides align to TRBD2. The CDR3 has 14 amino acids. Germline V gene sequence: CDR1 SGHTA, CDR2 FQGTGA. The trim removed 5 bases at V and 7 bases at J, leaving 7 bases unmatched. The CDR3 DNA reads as TGTGCCAGCAGCACTAGCGGTCTTGGAAATGAGCAGTTCTTC. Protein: CASSTSGLGNEQFF.

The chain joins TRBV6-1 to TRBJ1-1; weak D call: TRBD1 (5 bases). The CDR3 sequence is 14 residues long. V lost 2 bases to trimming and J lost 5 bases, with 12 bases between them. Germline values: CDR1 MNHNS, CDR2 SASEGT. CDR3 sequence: CASSEQDKGTEAFF. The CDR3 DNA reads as TGTGCCAGCAGTGAACAGGACAAGGGGACTGAAGCTTTCTTT.

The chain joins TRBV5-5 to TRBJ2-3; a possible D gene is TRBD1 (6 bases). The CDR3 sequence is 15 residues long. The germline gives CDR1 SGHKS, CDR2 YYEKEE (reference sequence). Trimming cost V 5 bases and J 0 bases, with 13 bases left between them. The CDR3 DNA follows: TGTGCCAGCAGTTTCGGGACATACAGCACAGATACGCAGTATTTT. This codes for CASSFGTYSTDTQYF. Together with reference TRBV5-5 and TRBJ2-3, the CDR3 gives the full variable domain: DAGVTQSPTHLIKTRGQQVTLRCSPISGHKSVSWYQQVLGQGPQFIFQYYEKEERGRGNFPDRFSARQFPNYSSELNVNALLLGDSALYLCASSFGTYSTDTQYFGPGTRLTVL.

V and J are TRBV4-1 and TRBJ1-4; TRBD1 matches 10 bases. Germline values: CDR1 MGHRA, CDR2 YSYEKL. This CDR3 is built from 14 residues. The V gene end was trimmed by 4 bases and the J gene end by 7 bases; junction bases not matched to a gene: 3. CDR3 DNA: TGCGCCAGCAGCCCGGGACAGGGGAGTGAAAAACTGTTTTTT. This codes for CASSPGQGSEKLFF.

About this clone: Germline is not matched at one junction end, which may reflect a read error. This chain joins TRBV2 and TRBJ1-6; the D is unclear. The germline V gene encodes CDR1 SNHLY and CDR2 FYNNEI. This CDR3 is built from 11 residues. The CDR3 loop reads CASSAHSPPHF. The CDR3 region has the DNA TGTGCCAGCAGTGCCCATTCACCCCCCCACTTT.

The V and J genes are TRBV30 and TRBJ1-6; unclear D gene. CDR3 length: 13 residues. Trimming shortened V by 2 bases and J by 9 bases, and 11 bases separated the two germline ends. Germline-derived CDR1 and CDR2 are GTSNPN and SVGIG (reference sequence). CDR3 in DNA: TGTGCCTGGAGTCCCGTGTCGGTTTCACCCCTCCACTTT. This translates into CAWSPVSVSPLHF.

CDR3 DNA sequence: TGTGCCAGTGCCGGGACAACTAGCACAGATACGCAGTATTTT. It is translated as CASAGTTSTDTQYF. This chain joins TRBV2 and TRBJ2-3; weak D call: TRBD1 (6 bases). This CDR3 contains 14 residues. CDR1 and CDR2 from the germline V gene are SNHLY and FYNNEI. V shed 9 bases and J shed 0 bases, with 13 bases lying between them.

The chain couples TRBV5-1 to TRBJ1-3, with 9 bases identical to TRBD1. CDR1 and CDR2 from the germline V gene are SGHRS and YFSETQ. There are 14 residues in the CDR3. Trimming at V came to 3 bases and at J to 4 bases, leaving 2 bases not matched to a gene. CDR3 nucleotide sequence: TGCGCCAGCAGCTCCGGGACAGGGGGAAACACCATATATTTT. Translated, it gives CASSSGTGGNTIYF. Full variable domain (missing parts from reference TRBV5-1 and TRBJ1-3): KAGVTQTPRYLIKTRGQQVTLSCSPISGHRSVSWYQQTPGQGLQFLFEYFSETQRNKGNFPGRFSGRQFSNSRSEMNVSTLELGDSALYLCASSSGTGGNTIYFGEGSWLTVV.

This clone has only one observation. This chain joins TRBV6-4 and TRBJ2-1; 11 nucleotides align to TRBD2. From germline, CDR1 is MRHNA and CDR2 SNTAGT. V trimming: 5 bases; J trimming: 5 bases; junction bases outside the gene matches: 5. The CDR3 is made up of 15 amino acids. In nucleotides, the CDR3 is TGTGCCAGCAGTCAACTAGCGGGAGTCAACAATGAGCAGTTCTTC. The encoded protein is CASSQLAGVNNEQFF.

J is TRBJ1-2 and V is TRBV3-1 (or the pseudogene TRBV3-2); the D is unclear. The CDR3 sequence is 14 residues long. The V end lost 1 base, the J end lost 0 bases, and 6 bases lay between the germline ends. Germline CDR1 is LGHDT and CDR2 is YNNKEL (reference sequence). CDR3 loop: CASSQGTANYGYTF. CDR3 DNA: TGTGCCAGCAGCCAAGGGACGGCTAACTATGGCTACACCTTC.

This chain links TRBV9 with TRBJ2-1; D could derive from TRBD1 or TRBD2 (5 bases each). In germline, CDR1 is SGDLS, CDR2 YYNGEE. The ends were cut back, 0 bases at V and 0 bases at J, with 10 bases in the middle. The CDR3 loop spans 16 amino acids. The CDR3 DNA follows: TGTGCCAGCAGCGTAGTAGGGGAGAGCTCCTACAATGAGCAGTTCTTC. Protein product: CASSVVGESSYNEQFF.

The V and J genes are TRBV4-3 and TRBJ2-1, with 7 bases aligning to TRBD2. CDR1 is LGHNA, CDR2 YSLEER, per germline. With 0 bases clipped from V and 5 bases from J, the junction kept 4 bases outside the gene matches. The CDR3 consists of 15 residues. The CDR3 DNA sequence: TGCGCCAGCAGCCAAGAAGTGGCGGGGGACAATGAGCAGTTCTTC. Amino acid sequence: CASSQEVAGDNEQFF.

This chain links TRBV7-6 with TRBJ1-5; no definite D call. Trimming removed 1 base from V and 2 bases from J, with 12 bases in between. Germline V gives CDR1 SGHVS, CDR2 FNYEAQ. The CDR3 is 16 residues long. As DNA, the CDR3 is TGTGCCAGCAGCTTAGGGGGAGACCGACGCAATCAGCCCCAGCATTTT. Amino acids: CASSLGGDRRNQPQHF.